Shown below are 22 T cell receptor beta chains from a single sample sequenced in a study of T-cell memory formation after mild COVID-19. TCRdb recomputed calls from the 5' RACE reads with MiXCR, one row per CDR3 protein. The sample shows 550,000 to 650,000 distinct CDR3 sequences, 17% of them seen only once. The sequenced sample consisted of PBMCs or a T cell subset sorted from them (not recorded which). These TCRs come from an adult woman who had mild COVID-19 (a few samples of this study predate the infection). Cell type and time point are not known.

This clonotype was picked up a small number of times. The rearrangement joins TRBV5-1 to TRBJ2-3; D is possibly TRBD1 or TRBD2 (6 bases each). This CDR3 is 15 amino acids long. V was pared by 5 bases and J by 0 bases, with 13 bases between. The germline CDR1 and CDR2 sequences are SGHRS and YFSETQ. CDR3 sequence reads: CASRKGGTSTDTQYF. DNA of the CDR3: TGCGCCAGCAGAAAGGGGGGAACTAGCACAGATACGCAGTATTTT. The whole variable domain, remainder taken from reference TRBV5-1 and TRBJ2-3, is KAGVTQTPRYLIKTRGQQVTLSCSPISGHRSVSWYQQTPGQGLQFLFEYFSETQRNKGNFPGRFSGRQFSNSRSEMNVSTLELGDSALYLCASRKGGTSTDTQYFGPGTRLTVL.

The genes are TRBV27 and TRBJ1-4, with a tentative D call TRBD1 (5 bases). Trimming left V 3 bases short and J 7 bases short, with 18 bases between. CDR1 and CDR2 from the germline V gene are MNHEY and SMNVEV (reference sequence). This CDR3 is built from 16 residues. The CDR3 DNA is TGTGCCAGCAGTTTGAATCGTTTGGGGGGGGGTGAAAAACTGTTTTTT. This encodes CASSLNRLGGGEKLFF.

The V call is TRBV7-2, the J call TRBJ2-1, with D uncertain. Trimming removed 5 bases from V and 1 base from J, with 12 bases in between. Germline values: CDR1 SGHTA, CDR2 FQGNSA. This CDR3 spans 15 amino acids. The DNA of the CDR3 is TGTGCCAGCAGCCCCGTCAGTGGGTCCTACAATGAGCAGTTCTTC. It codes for CASSPVSGSYNEQFF.

CDR3 DNA sequence: TGCAGCGCTTCGTGGGTAGGTCAGCCCCAGCATTTT. It codes for CSASWVGQPQHF. The chain uses TRBV29-1 and TRBJ1-5, with unresolved D. The CDR3 extends over 12 amino acids. Trimming cost V 7 bases and J 6 bases, with 13 bases left between them. Germline CDR1 and CDR2: SQVTM and ANQGSEA.

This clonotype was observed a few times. This CDR3 reads CSAGGGRHPSYEQYF. The CDR3 nucleotides read TGCAGTGCTGGGGGTGGAAGACATCCTTCCTACGAGCAGTACTTC. The chain employs TRBV20-1 and TRBJ2-7, with D perhaps matching TRBD1 or TRBD2 (5 bases each). The CDR3 is made up of 15 amino acids. Germline CDR1 is DFQATT and CDR2 is SNEGSKA (reference sequence). V lost 5 bases and J lost 1, with 18 bases in between.

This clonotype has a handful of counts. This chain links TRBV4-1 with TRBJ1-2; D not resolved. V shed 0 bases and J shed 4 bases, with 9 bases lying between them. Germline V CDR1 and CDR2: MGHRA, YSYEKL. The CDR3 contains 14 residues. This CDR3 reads CASSQDPVGYGYTF. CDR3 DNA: TGCGCCAGCAGCCAAGACCCGGTGGGCTATGGCTACACCTTC.

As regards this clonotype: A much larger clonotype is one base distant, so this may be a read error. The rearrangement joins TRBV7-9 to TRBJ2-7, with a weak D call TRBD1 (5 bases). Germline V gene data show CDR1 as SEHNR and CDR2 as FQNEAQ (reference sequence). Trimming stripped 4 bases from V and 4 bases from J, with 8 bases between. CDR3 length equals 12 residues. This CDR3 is CASSSAGYEQYF. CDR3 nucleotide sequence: TGTGCCAGCAGCTCAGCAGGGTACGAGCAGTACTTC.

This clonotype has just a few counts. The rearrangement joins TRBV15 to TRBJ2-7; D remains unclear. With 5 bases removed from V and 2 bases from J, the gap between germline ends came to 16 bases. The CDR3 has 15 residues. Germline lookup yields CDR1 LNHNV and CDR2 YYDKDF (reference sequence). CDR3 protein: CATSGPPPRTYEQYF. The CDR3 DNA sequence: TGTGCCACCAGCGGACCCCCCCCCAGGACCTACGAGCAGTACTTC.

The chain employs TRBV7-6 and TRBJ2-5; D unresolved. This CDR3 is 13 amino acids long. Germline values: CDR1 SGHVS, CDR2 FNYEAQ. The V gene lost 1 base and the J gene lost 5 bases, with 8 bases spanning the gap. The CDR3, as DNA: TGTGCCAGCAGCTTAGTCCCCAGGGAGACCCAGTACTTC. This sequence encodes CASSLVPRETQYF.

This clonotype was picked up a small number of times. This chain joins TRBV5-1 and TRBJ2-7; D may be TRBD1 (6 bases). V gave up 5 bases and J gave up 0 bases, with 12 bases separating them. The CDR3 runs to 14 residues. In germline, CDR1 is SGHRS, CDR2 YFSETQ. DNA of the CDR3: TGCGCCAGCAGGGTCTGGACAGACTCCTACGAGCAGTACTTC. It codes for CASRVWTDSYEQYF. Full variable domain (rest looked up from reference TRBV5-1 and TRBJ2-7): KAGVTQTPRYLIKTRGQQVTLSCSPISGHRSVSWYQQTPGQGLQFLFEYFSETQRNKGNFPGRFSGRQFSNSRSEMNVSTLELGDSALYLCASRVWTDSYEQYFGPGTRLTVT.

The CDR3 coding sequence is TGTGCCACCAGTGAGGAGAGACTAGCGGGAGTCGGGGAGCTGTTTTTT. This codes for CATSEERLAGVGELFF. The chain employs TRBV24-1 and TRBJ2-2; 12 bases agree with TRBD2. V lost 4 bases to trimming and J lost 7 bases; unmatched junction nucleotides: 6. Per the germline V gene, CDR1 is KGHDR and CDR2 is SFDVKD. This CDR3 has 16 residues.

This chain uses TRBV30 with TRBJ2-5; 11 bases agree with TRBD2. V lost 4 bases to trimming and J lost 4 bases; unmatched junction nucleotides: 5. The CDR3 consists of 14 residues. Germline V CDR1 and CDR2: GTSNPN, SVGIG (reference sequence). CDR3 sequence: CAWTELAGAETQYF. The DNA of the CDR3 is TGTGCCTGGACAGAACTAGCGGGAGCAGAGACCCAGTACTTC.

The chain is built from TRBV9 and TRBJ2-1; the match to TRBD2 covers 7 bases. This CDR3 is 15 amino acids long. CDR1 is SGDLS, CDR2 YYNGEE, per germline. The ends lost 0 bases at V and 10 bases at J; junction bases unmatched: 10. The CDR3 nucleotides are TGTGCCAGCAGCGTAGGGGGACTACCGTTACAGGAGCAGTTCTTC. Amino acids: CASSVGGLPLQEQFF.

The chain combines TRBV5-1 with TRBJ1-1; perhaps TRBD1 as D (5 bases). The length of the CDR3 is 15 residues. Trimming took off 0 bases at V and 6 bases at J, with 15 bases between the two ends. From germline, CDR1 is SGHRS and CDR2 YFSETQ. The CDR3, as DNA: TGCGCCAGCAGCTTGGAGTGGGAGGGGCGGTCTGAAGCTTTCTTT. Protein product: CASSLEWEGRSEAFF.

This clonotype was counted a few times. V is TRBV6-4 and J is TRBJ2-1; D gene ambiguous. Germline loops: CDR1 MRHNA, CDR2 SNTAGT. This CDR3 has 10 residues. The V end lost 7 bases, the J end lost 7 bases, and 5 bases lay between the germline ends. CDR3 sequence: CASNKNEQFF. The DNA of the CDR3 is TGTGCCAGCAATAAAAATGAGCAGTTCTTC.

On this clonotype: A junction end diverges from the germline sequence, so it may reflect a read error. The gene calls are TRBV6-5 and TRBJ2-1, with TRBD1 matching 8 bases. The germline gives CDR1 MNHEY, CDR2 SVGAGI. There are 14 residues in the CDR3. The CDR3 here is CASSPGTGFFGPIF. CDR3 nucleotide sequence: TGTGCCAGCAGTCCCGGGACAGGATTCTTTGGTCCGATCTTC.

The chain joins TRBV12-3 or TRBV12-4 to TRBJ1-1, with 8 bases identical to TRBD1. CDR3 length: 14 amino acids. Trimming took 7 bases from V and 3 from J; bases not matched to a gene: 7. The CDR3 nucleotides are TGTGCCAGCACTCTGGACAGGGCTTACACTGAAGCTTTCTTT. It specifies CASTLDRAYTEAFF.

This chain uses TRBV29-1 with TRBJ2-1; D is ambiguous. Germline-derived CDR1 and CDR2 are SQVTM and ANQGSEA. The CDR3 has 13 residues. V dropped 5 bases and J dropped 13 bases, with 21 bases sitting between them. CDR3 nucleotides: TGCAGCGTTACGGGCCGAGAATCTCAGGAACAGTTCTTC. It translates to CSVTGRESQEQFF.

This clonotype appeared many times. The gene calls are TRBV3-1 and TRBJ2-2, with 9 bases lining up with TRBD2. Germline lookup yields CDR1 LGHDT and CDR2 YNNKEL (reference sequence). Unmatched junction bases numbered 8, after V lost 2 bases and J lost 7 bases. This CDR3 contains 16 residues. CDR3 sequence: CASSQTAGGRFGELFF. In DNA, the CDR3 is TGTGCCAGCAGCCAAACCGCGGGGGGGCGGTTCGGGGAGCTGTTTTTT. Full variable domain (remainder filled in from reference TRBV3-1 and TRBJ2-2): DTAVSQTPKYLVTQMGNDKSIKCEQNLGHDTMYWYKQDSKKFLKIMFSYNNKELIINETVPNRFSPKSPDKAHLNLHINSLELGDSAVYFCASSQTAGGRFGELFFGEGSRLTVL.

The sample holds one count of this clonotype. CDR3 in DNA: TGCGCCAGCAGCGGTAGCGGGGGGGCCACAGATACGCAGTATTTT. As protein: CASSGSGGATDTQYF. This chain links TRBV5-1 with TRBJ2-3; 11 nucleotides agree with TRBD2. The CDR3 has 15 amino acids. The junction had 3 bases not matched to a gene; V was cut back by 4 bases and J by 2 bases. Germline V gene sequence: CDR1 SGHRS, CDR2 YFSETQ.

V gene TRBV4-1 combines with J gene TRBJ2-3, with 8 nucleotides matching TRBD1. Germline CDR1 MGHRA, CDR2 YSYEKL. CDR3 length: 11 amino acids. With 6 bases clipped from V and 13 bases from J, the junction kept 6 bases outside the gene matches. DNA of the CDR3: TGCGCCAGCAGTTGGGACAGGCGAAAGTATTTT. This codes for CASSWDRRKYF.

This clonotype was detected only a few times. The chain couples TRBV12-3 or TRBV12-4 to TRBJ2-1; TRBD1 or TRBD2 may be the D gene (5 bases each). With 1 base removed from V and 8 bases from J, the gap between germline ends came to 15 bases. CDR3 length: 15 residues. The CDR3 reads CASSLVPGGGDEQFF. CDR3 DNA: TGTGCCAGCAGTTTAGTCCCTGGGGGTGGGGATGAGCAGTTCTTC.